This T cell receptor (beta chain) is drawn from a study of blood T cell repertoires in COVID-19. The ends were cut back, 5 bases at V and 2 bases at J, with 12 bases in the middle. CDR1 SGHVS and CDR2 FQNEAQ come from the germline V gene. This CDR3 has 14 residues. Libraries were prepared by immunoSEQ multiplex PCR; TCRdb keeps only in-frame clonotypes and omits some of them. The sample lists 200,000 to 250,000 clones; around 87% were seen once. The sequencing sample was made of PBMCs or T cells enriched from blood (not recorded which). The source of this sequence is a woman aged 30 to 39 with acute COVID-19. The V gene is TRBV7-8, the J gene TRBJ2-5; D ambiguous. The CDR3 DNA reads TGTGCCAGCAGCCCAGGTGCTGAGCAAGAGACCCAGTACTTC. Its translation is CASSPGAEQETQYF.